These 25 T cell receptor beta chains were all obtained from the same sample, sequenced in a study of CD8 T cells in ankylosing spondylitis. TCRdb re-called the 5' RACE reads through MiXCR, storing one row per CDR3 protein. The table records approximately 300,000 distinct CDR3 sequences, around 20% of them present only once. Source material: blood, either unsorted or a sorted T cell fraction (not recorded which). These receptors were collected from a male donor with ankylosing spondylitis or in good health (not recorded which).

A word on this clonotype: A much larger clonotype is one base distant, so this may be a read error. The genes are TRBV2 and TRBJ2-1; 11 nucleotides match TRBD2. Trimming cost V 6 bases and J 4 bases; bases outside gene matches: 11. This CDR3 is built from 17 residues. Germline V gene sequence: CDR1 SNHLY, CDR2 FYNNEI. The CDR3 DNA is TGTGCCAGCAGGTCGAGACTAGCGGGGTCGGTATACAATGAGCAGTTCTTC. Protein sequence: CASRSRLAGSVYNEQFF.

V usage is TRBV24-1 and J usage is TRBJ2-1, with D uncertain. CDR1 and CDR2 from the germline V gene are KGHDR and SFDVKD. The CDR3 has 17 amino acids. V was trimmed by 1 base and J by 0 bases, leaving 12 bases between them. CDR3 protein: CATSDLVGPASYNEQFF. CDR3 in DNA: TGTGCCACCAGTGATTTAGTAGGGCCAGCCTCCTACAATGAGCAGTTCTTC.

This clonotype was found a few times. The CDR3 here is CASSLTGGQEQFF. The DNA for the CDR3 is TGTGCCAGCAGCCTTACTGGGGGGCAAGAGCAGTTCTTC. The V gene is TRBV3-1, the J gene TRBJ2-1, with D perhaps matching TRBD1 or TRBD2 (6 bases each). Deletions cut 4 bases from V and 10 bases from J, with 14 bases between. The CDR3 extends over 13 amino acids. Per the germline V gene, CDR1 is LGHDT and CDR2 is YNNKEL (reference sequence).

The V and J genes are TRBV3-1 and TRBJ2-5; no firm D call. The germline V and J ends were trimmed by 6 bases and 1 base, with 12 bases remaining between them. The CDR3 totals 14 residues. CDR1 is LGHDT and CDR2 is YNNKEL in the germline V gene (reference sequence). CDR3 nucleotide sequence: TGTGCCAGCAGTCCTCAGGCGACCCAAGAGACCCAGTACTTC. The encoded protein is CASSPQATQETQYF.

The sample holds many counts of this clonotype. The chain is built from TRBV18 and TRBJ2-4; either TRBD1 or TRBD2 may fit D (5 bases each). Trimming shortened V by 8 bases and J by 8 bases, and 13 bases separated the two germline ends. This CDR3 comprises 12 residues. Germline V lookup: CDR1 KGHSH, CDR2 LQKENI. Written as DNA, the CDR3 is TGTGCCAGCACAACCCTGGGGGACATTCAGTACTTC. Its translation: CASTTLGDIQYF.

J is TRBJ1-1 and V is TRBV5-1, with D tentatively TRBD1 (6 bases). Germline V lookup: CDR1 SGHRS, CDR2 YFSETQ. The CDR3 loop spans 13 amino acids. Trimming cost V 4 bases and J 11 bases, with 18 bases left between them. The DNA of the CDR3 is TGCGCCAGCAGCCTGGGGGGCCGTGAATCGGCTTTCTTT. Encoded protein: CASSLGGRESAFF.

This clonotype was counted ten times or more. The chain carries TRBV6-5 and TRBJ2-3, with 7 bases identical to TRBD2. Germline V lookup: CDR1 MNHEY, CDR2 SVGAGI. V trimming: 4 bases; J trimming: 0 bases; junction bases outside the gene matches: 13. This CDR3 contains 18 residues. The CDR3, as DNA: TGTGCCAGCAGTTCACAAAAATCTAGCGGCTTAAGCACAGATACGCAGTATTTT. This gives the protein CASSSQKSSGLSTDTQYF.

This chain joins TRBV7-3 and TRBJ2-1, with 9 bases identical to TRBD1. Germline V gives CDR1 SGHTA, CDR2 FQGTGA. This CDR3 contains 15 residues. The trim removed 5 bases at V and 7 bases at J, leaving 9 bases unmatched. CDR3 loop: CASSDPGTGWNEQFF. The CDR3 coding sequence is TGTGCCAGCAGCGACCCCGGGACAGGGTGGAATGAGCAGTTCTTC.

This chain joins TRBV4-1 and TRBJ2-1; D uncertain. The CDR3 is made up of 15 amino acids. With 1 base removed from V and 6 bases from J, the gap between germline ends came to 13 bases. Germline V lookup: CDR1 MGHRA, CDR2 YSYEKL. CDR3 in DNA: TGCGCCAGCAGCCAAGGGCAGGCAATGGGCAATGAGCAGTTCTTC. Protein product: CASSQGQAMGNEQFF.

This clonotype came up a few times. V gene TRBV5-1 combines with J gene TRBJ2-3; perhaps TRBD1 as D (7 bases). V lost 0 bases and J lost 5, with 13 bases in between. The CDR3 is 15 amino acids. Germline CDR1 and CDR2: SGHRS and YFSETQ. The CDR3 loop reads CASSLDRGGGDTQYF. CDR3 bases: TGCGCCAGCAGCTTGGACAGGGGAGGTGGAGATACGCAGTATTTT.

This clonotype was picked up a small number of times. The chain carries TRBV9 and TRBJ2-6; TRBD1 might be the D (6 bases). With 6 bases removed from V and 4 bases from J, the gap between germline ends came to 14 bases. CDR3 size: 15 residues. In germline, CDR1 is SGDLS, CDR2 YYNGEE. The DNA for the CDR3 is TGTGCCAGCACGGTGGGGGCCCCCGGGGCCAACGTCCTGACTTTC. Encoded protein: CASTVGAPGANVLTF. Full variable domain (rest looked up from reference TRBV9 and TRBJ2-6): DSGVTQTPKHLITATGQRVTLRCSPRSGDLSVYWYQQSLDQGLQFLIQYYNGEERAKGNILERFSAQQFPDLHSELNLSSLELGDSALYFCASTVGAPGANVLTFGAGSRLTVL.

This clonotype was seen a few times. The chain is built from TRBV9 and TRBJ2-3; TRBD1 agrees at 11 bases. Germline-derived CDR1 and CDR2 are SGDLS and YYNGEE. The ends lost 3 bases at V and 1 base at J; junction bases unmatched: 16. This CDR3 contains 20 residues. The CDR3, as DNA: TGTGCCAGCAGCGCGACTACCGGACAGGGGGCGCTTGTCGGCACAGATACGCAGTATTTT. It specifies CASSATTGQGALVGTDTQYF.

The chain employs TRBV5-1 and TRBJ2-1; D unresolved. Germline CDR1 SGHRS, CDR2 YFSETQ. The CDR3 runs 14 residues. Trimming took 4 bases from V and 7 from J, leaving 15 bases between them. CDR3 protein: CASSRAGPRNEQFF. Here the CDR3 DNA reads TGCGCCAGCAGCCGTGCTGGCCCGCGGAATGAGCAGTTCTTC. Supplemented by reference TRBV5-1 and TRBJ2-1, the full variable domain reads KAGVTQTPRYLIKTRGQQVTLSCSPISGHRSVSWYQQTPGQGLQFLFEYFSETQRNKGNFPGRFSGRQFSNSRSEMNVSTLELGDSALYLCASSRAGPRNEQFFGPGTRLTVL.

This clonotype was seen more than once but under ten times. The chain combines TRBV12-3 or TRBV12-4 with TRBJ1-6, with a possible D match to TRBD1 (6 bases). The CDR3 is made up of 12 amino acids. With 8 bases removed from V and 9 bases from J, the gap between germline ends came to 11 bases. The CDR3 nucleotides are TGTGCCAGCGGAAACAGGGTTTCACCCCTCCACTTT. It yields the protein CASGNRVSPLHF.

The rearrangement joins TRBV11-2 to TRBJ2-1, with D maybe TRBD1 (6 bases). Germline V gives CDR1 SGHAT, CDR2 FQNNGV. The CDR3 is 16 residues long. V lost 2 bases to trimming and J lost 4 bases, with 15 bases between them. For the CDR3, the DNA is TGTGCCAGCAGCTTACGAGAGACAGGAGAGTACAATGAGCAGTTCTTC. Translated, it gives CASSLRETGEYNEQFF.

CDR3 amino acids: CASSLMSGGNEQFF. DNA of the CDR3: TGTGCCAGCAGTTTAATGAGCGGGGGGAATGAGCAGTTCTTC. The V call is TRBV12-3 or TRBV12-4, the J call TRBJ2-1; TRBD2 matches at 9 bases. The CDR3 is 14 residues long. V lost 2 bases, J lost 7 bases, and 3 bases stayed unmatched.

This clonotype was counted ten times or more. CDR3 region: CASSYSGTVETQYF. Here the CDR3 DNA reads TGTGCCAGCAGTTACTCGGGGACGGTAGAGACCCAGTACTTC. This chain connects TRBV6-5 to TRBJ2-5; the D call may be TRBD1 or TRBD2 (5 bases each). V lost 0 bases and J 4 bases, leaving 9 bases between the germline ends. From germline, CDR1 is MNHEY and CDR2 SVGAGI. This CDR3 comprises 14 residues.

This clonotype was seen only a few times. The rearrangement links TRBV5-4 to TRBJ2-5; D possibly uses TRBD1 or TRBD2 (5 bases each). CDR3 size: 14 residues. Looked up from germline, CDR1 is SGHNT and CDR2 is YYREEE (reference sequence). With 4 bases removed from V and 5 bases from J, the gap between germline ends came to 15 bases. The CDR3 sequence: CASSKEGPKETQYF. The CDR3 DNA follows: TGTGCCAGCAGCAAAGAGGGACCAAAGGAGACCCAGTACTTC.

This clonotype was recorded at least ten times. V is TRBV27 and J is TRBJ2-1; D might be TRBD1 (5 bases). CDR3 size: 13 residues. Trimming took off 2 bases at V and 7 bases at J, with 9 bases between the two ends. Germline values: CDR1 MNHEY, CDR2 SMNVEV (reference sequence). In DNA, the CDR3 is TGTGCCAGCAGTTTAGGCAGGGCAAATGAGCAGTTCTTC. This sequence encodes CASSLGRANEQFF.

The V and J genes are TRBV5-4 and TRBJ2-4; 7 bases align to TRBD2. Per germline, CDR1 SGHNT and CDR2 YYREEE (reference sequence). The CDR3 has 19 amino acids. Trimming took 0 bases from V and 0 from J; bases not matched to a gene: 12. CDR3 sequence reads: CASSLARGGEYLAKNIQYF. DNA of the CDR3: TGTGCCAGCAGCTTGGCCCGGGGAGGGGAGTACCTAGCCAAAAACATTCAGTACTTC.

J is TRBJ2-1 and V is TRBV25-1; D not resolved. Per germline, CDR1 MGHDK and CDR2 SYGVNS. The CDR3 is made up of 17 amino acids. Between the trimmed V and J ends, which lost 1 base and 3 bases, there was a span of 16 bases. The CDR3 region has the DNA TGTGCCAGCAGTGAATTCCTCGGTCAAGGCTTCTACAATGAGCAGTTCTTC. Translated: CASSEFLGQGFYNEQFF.

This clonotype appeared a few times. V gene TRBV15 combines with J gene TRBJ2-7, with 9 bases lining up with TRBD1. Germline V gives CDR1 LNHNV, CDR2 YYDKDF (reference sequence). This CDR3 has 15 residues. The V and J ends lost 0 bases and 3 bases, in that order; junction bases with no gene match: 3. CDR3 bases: TGTGCCACCAGCAGAGAACAGGGGGCGATCTACGAGCAGTACGTC. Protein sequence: CATSREQGAIYEQYV.

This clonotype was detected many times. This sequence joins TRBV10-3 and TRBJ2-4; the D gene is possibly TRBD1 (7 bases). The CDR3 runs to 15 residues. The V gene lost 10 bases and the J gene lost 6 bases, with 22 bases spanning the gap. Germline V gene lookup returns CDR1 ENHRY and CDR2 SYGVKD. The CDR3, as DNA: TGTGCCACCCGAGCCGACAGGGAGGTGGTAAACATTCAGTACTTC. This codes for CATRADREVVNIQYF.

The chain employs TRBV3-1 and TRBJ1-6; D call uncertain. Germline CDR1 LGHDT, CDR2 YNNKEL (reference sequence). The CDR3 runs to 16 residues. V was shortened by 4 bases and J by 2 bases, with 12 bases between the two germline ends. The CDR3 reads CASSRRTGTYNSPLHF. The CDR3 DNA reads TGTGCCAGCAGCCGTAGGACCGGGACCTATAATTCACCCCTCCACTTT.

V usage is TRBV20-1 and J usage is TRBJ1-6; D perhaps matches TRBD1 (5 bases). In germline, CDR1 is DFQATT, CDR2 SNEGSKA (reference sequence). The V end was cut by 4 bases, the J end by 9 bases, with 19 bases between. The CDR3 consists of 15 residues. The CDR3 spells CSAKFTGTGGSPLHF. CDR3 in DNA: TGCAGTGCTAAATTCACCGGGACCGGGGGTTCACCCCTCCACTTT.